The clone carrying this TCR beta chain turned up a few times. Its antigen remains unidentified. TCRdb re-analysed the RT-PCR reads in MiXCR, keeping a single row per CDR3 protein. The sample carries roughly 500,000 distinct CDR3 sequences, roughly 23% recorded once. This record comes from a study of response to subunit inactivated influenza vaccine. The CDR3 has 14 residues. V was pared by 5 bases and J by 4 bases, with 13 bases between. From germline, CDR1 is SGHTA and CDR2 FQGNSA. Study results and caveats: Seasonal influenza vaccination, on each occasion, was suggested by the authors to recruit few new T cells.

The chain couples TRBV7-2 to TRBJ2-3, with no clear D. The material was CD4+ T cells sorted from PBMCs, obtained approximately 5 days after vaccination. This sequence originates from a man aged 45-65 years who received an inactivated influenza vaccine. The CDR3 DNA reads TGTGCCAGCAGCCGGACCGCCCCCCCAGATACGCAGTATTTT. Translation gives CASSRTAPPDTQYF.